This paragraph covers one TCR beta chain sequence. The antigen is not known. This sample was taken from a study of cytomegalovirus exposure and HLA in healthy donors. Study results and limitations: Highest at DRB1 and lowest at HLA-C, TCR association rates differed among HLA loci in a later analysis. TCR beta V- and J-gene trimming, according to a later analysis, was linked to a missense DCLRE1C variant. The authors listed 164 TCR beta chains as cytomegalovirus-associated.

60 Vbeta and 13 Jbeta primers were used in PCR. TCRdb's copy holds only in-frame clones and misses some; the assay was immunoSEQ multiplex PCR. The sample holds roughly 180,000 clones, approximately 81% seen once. The clonotype was recovered from a woman between 18 and 29 years old in good health and CMV-seropositive. The specimen was PBMCs.

The CDR3 region is CSARDPVAQYF. The CDR3 coding sequence is TGCAGTGCTAGAGATCCAGTTGCGCAGTATTTT. V usage is TRBV20-1 and J usage is TRBJ2-3, with D unresolved. CDR1 is DFQATT, CDR2 SNEGSKA, per germline (reference sequence). V lost 0 bases and J lost 10, with 8 bases in between. The CDR3 is 11 amino acids.